These 32 T cell receptor beta chains share one sample of origin, sequenced in a study of blood T cell repertoires in COVID-19. Produced via immunoSEQ multiplex PCR; TCRdb's table is partial and in-frame only. Of nearly 90,000 clones listed, approximately 89% are singletons. Sequenced input: peripheral blood. The receptors here all came from a man at least 80 years old with acute or convalescent COVID-19.

J is TRBJ1-6 and V is TRBV19, with a possible D match to TRBD1 (6 bases). V was shortened by 3 bases and J by 6 bases, with 12 bases between the two germline ends. The CDR3 sequence is 15 residues long. From germline, CDR1 is LNHDA and CDR2 SQIVND (reference sequence). CDR3 amino acids: CASSIKQGLNSPLHF. Written as DNA, the CDR3 is TGTGCCAGTAGTATCAAACAGGGCCTTAATTCACCCCTCCACTTT.

The V and J genes are TRBV6-5 and TRBJ1-5, with 7 bases lining up with TRBD1. The CDR3 consists of 13 residues. Germline CDR1 reads MNHEY; CDR2 reads SVGAGI. The V and J ends lost 10 bases and 3 bases, in that order; junction bases with no gene match: 6. The DNA of the CDR3 is TGTGCCATGGGGGACAGAAACAATCAGCCCCAGCATTTT. Translating gives CAMGDRNNQPQHF.

This chain links TRBV6-1 with TRBJ1-1; 9 bases align to TRBD1. The V segment lost 2 bases and the J segment 1 base; nucleotides outside the gene matches: 11. The germline gives CDR1 MNHNS, CDR2 SASEGT. This CDR3 spans 18 amino acids. This CDR3 reads CASSEYPTGQGTNTEAFF. The CDR3 region has the DNA TGTGCCAGCAGTGAATACCCCACGGGACAGGGAACGAACACTGAAGCTTTCTTT.

This clone occurred once. This rearrangement joins TRBV5-1 to TRBJ2-1, with TRBD1 identical over 8 bases. Unmatched junction bases numbered 8, after V lost 0 bases and J lost 6 bases. Germline CDR1 and CDR2: SGHRS and YFSETQ. This CDR3 is built from 16 residues. The CDR3 reads CASSLVSGQGLNEQFF. The CDR3 region has the DNA TGCGCCAGCAGCTTGGTGTCTGGACAGGGACTCAATGAGCAGTTCTTC.

V usage is TRBV24-1 and J usage is TRBJ2-1; 9 bases map to TRBD1. Trimming at V came to 1 base and at J to 9 bases, leaving 12 bases not matched to a gene. Germline CDR1 and CDR2: KGHDR and SFDVKD. The CDR3 runs to 17 residues. CDR3 amino acids: CATSDFPGQGAVIEQFF. For the CDR3, the DNA is TGTGCCACCAGTGATTTCCCGGGACAGGGAGCAGTGATTGAGCAGTTCTTC.

The rearrangement uses TRBV7-8 and TRBJ2-7; 7 positions agree with TRBD1. Looked up from germline, CDR1 is SGHVS and CDR2 is FQNEAQ. The CDR3 sequence is 16 residues long. V lost 2 bases and J lost 5; bases outside the gene matches: 12. The CDR3 protein is CASSLLTPTGFDEQYF. The CDR3 DNA sequence: TGTGCCAGCAGCTTATTGACCCCGACAGGGTTCGACGAGCAGTACTTC.

The chain employs TRBV6-2 or TRBV6-3 and TRBJ1-3; D not resolved. CDR3 size: 14 residues. V was shortened by 5 bases and J by 4 bases, with 12 bases between the two germline ends. From germline, CDR1 is MNHEY and CDR2 SVGEGT. CDR3 in amino acids: CASSHFGEGNTIYF. CDR3 in DNA: TGTGCCAGCAGTCACTTCGGGGAAGGAAACACCATATATTTT.

This chain joins TRBV9 and TRBJ2-5; D is unresolved. Deletions cut 6 bases from V and 5 bases from J, with 17 bases between. The CDR3 has 14 amino acids. CDR1 is SGDLS, CDR2 YYNGEE, per germline. CDR3 in DNA: TGTGCCAGCACCCGAGGTATTTCCCTCGAGACCCAGTACTTC. As protein: CASTRGISLETQYF.

The chain has TRBV7-2 and TRBJ1-1, with D unclear. This CDR3 comprises 15 residues. Germline-derived CDR1 and CDR2 are SGHTA and FQGNSA. V was shortened by 5 bases and J by 2 bases, with 15 bases between the two germline ends. CDR3 residues: CASSALWSTNTEAFF. The CDR3 bases are TGTGCCAGCAGCGCCCTCTGGAGTACTAACACTGAAGCTTTCTTT.

The genes are TRBV5-8 and TRBJ1-1; the match to TRBD1 covers 8 bases. CDR1 is SGHTS and CDR2 is YDEGEE in the germline V gene. CDR3 length: 15 amino acids. Unmatched junction bases numbered 12, after V lost 4 bases and J lost 7 bases. CDR3: CASSPGDRTPREAFF. CDR3 sequence (DNA): TGTGCCAGCAGCCCGGGGGACAGGACCCCGCGTGAAGCTTTCTTT.

The rearrangement joins TRBV6-5 to TRBJ1-2; TRBD1 might be the D (5 bases). With 6 bases removed from V and 8 bases from J, the gap between germline ends came to 16 bases. CDR3 length: 13 residues. Germline CDR1 reads MNHEY; CDR2 reads SVGAGI. The CDR3 region is CASRVSQGGGYTF. CDR3 coding DNA: TGTGCCAGCAGGGTATCGCAGGGCGGCGGCTACACCTTC.

As DNA, the CDR3 is TGTGCCACTGAAACCGGGACAGGGGCAAGCACTGAAGCTTTCTTT. It specifies CATETGTGASTEAFF. The chain has TRBV19 and TRBJ1-1, with TRBD1 matching over 10 bases. Germline V gene data show CDR1 as LNHDA and CDR2 as SQIVND (reference sequence). Germline trimming cut 10 bases from V and 4 bases from J; bases unmatched to any gene: 12. The CDR3 runs 15 residues.

The V gene is TRBV24-1, the J gene TRBJ2-7; 7 bases align to TRBD1. With V trimmed by 10 bases and J by 1 base, 12 bases remained unmatched. Germline assignment: CDR1 KGHDR and CDR2 SFDVKD. The length of the CDR3 is 15 residues. The DNA of the CDR3 is TGTGCCACTTCCTTGGGAAACAGGGGATCCTACGAGCAGTACTTC. The encoded protein is CATSLGNRGSYEQYF.

V and J are TRBV10-3 and TRBJ2-2, with D maybe TRBD1 (5 bases). Germline V CDR1 and CDR2: ENHRY, SYGVKD. The CDR3 extends over 17 amino acids. V lost 7 bases and J lost 4, with 22 bases in between. CDR3 sequence reads: CAIIPTEKGPGTGELFF. CDR3 sequence (DNA): TGTGCCATCATCCCGACAGAGAAAGGCCCGGGCACCGGGGAGCTGTTTTTT.

The chain couples TRBV3-1 (or the pseudogene TRBV3-2) to TRBJ2-1, with D maybe TRBD1 (5 bases). Trimming removed 3 bases at V and 0 bases at J, with 6 bases between. The CDR3 spans 14 residues. Germline V gene lookup returns CDR1 LGHDT and CDR2 YNNKEL (reference sequence). The DNA for the CDR3 is TGTGCCAGCAGCCAGACAGTCTCCTACAATGAGCAGTTCTTC. Protein product: CASSQTVSYNEQFF.

This clone was counted a single time. The J gene is TRBJ1-2, the V gene TRBV30; D not resolved. From germline, CDR1 is GTSNPN and CDR2 SVGIG (reference sequence). The CDR3 is made up of 13 amino acids. With 0 bases removed from V and 8 bases from J, the gap between germline ends came to 13 bases. This CDR3 reads CAWSVPGWLGYTF. CDR3 in DNA: TGTGCCTGGAGTGTTCCGGGTTGGCTCGGCTACACCTTC.

The chain couples TRBV18 to TRBJ2-3; perhaps TRBD2 as D (5 bases). V was cut by 8 bases and J by 5 bases, with 14 bases left in between. The CDR3 loop spans 13 amino acids. Germline loops: CDR1 KGHSH, CDR2 LQKENI. Here the CDR3 reads CASLWTREDTQYF. The CDR3 bases are TGTGCCAGCCTTTGGACGAGGGAAGATACGCAGTATTTT.

The chain joins TRBV3-1 (or the pseudogene TRBV3-2) to TRBJ1-2, with D maybe TRBD1 (6 bases). Germline assignment: CDR1 LGHDT and CDR2 YNNKEL (reference sequence). Trimming left V 3 bases short and J 0 bases short, with 11 bases between. This CDR3 has 15 amino acids. CDR3 amino acids: CASSQGAGTNYGYTF. DNA of the CDR3: TGTGCCAGCAGCCAGGGGGCCGGGACTAACTATGGCTACACCTTC.

V gene TRBV2 combines with J gene TRBJ2-2; the D gene is possibly TRBD2 (5 bases). Germline V gene sequence: CDR1 SNHLY, CDR2 FYNNEI. Trimming removed 5 bases at V and 1 base at J, with 8 bases between. The CDR3 loop spans 14 amino acids. The CDR3 bases are TGTGCCAGCAGTCGAGAGGGGAACACCGGGGAGCTGTTTTTT. Translation: CASSREGNTGELFF.

This sequence joins TRBV19 and TRBJ1-4, with TRBD1 matching over 8 bases. The CDR3 spans 15 residues. The ends lost 5 bases at V and 7 bases at J; junction bases unmatched: 9. CDR1 and CDR2 from the germline V gene are LNHDA and SQIVND (reference sequence). The CDR3 here is CASSPQGAGGEKLFF. CDR3 nucleotide sequence: TGTGCCAGTAGTCCCCAGGGGGCTGGCGGTGAAAAACTGTTTTTT. Filled out from reference TRBV19 and TRBJ1-4, the complete variable domain reads DGGITQSPKYLFRKEGQNVTLSCEQNLNHDAMYWYRQDPGQGLRLIYYSQIVNDFQKGDIAEGYSVSREKKESFPLTVTSAQKNPTAFYLCASSPQGAGGEKLFFGSGTQLSVL.

V usage is TRBV9 and J usage is TRBJ1-3; no clear D. Trimming took off 4 bases at V and 4 bases at J, with 21 bases between the two ends. The CDR3 consists of 17 residues. In germline, CDR1 is SGDLS, CDR2 YYNGEE. The CDR3 protein is CASSPASRNTLGNTIYF. The CDR3 bases are TGTGCCAGCAGCCCAGCAAGCAGGAACACCTTGGGAAACACCATATATTTT.

This clone was counted once. The chain combines TRBV5-4 with TRBJ1-2; 10 bases line up with TRBD1. The CDR3 sequence is 14 residues long. The trim removed 3 bases at V and 8 bases at J, leaving 7 bases unmatched. Germline CDR1 is SGHNT and CDR2 is YYREEE (reference sequence). CDR3 in DNA: TGTGCCAGCAGCTCTGACAGGGGGCTACGAGGCTACACCTTC. It codes for CASSSDRGLRGYTF. Full variable domain (remainder filled in from reference TRBV5-4 and TRBJ1-2): ETGVTQSPTHLIKTRGQQVTLRCSSQSGHNTVSWYQQALGQGPQFIFQYYREEENGRGNFPPRFSGLQFPNYSSELNVNALELDDSALYLCASSSDRGLRGYTFGSGTRLTVV.

This sequence joins TRBV2 and TRBJ1-5; tentative D call: TRBD1 (6 bases). V lost 5 bases and J 7 bases, leaving 15 bases between the germline ends. In germline, CDR1 is SNHLY, CDR2 FYNNEI. CDR3 length: 14 amino acids. CDR3 DNA: TGTGCCAGCAGTCGAGGGGGGGGAGGCCAGCCCCAGCATTTT. Translating it yields CASSRGGGGQPQHF.

The chain joins TRBV11-2 to TRBJ2-3, with D tentatively TRBD2 (6 bases). Germline V gene data show CDR1 as SGHAT and CDR2 as FQNNGV. Trimming stripped 4 bases from V and 0 bases from J, with 17 bases between. The length of the CDR3 is 17 residues. CDR3 sequence: CASSSTPRLASTDTQYF. DNA of the CDR3: TGTGCCAGCAGCTCCACCCCAAGGCTAGCGAGCACAGATACGCAGTATTTT. The full variable domain, rest sourced from reference TRBV11-2 and TRBJ2-3, is EAGVAQSPRYKIIEKRQSVAFWCNPISGHATLYWYQQILGQGPKLLIQFQNNGVVDDSQLPKDRFSAERLKGVDSTLKIQPAKLEDSAVYLCASSSTPRLASTDTQYFGPGTRLTVL.

This rearrangement joins TRBV20-1 to TRBJ1-2; D is uncertain. The CDR3 sequence is 10 residues long. Per the germline V gene, CDR1 is DFQATT and CDR2 is SNEGSKA (reference sequence). Trimming took off 7 bases at V and 6 bases at J, with 9 bases between the two ends. The CDR3: CSVFADGYTF. Written as DNA, the CDR3 is TGCAGTGTTTTCGCGGATGGCTACACCTTC.

The chain uses TRBV5-1 and TRBJ1-2; 7 bases are a match to TRBD1. The J segment lost 2 bases and the V segment lost 3 bases, leaving 7 bases of the junction unmatched. The CDR3 loop spans 15 amino acids. The germline CDR1 and CDR2 sequences are SGHRS and YFSETQ. CDR3: CASSSGDRANYGYTF. CDR3 bases: TGCGCCAGCAGCTCCGGAGACAGGGCAAACTATGGCTACACCTTC. Supplemented by reference TRBV5-1 and TRBJ1-2, the full variable domain reads KAGVTQTPRYLIKTRGQQVTLSCSPISGHRSVSWYQQTPGQGLQFLFEYFSETQRNKGNFPGRFSGRQFSNSRSEMNVSTLELGDSALYLCASSSGDRANYGYTFGSGTRLTVV.

The rearrangement links TRBV19 to TRBJ1-1; D might be TRBD1 (5 bases). CDR3 length equals 17 residues. The germline V gene has CDR1 LNHDA and CDR2 SQIVND (reference sequence). Trimming stripped 6 bases from V and 0 bases from J, with 20 bases between. CDR3 sequence (DNA): TGTGCCAGTAGCGAGGTGCGGAGGGGCATGGTGAACACTGAAGCTTTCTTT. Protein: CASSEVRRGMVNTEAFF. The complete variable domain, with remaining parts taken from reference TRBV19 and TRBJ1-1, reads DGGITQSPKYLFRKEGQNVTLSCEQNLNHDAMYWYRQDPGQGLRLIYYSQIVNDFQKGDIAEGYSVSREKKESFPLTVTSAQKNPTAFYLCASSEVRRGMVNTEAFFGQGTRLTVV.

The rearrangement joins TRBV4-1 to TRBJ2-3, with 15 bases identical to TRBD2. CDR1 and CDR2 from the germline V gene are MGHRA and YSYEKL. Trimming removed 4 bases from V and 7 bases from J; junction bases left unmatched: 9. The CDR3 has 17 residues. The chain's CDR3 is CASSPDSGTSGGNTQYF. The CDR3 coding sequence is TGCGCCAGCAGCCCGGACTCCGGGACTAGCGGGGGGAATACGCAGTATTTT.

The sample holds one count of this clone. The chain recombines TRBV29-1 with TRBJ1-1; perhaps TRBD1 as D (5 bases). V lost 7 bases, J lost 0 bases, and 12 bases lay in between. Germline CDR1 reads SQVTM; CDR2 reads ANQGSEA. This CDR3 has 13 residues. The chain's CDR3 is CSGQFAMNTEAFF. For the CDR3, the DNA is TGCAGCGGACAGTTTGCCATGAACACTGAAGCTTTCTTT.

The genes are TRBV7-2 and TRBJ2-2; TRBD2 aligns across 10 bases. V was pared by 5 bases and J by 2 bases, with 5 bases of the junction left unmatched. Germline V gene sequence: CDR1 SGHTA, CDR2 FQGNSA. The CDR3 is made up of 16 amino acids. CDR3 DNA sequence: TGTGCCAGCAGCCGGGGACTAGCGATCAACACCGGGGAGCTGTTTTTT. Its translation is CASSRGLAINTGELFF.

The V and J genes are TRBV18 and TRBJ2-3, with TRBD2 matching over 7 bases. With 1 base clipped from V and 1 base from J, the junction kept 2 bases outside the gene matches. The length of the CDR3 is 15 residues. CDR1 and CDR2 from the germline V gene are KGHSH and LQKENI. The chain's CDR3 is CASSPQGGGTDTQYF. The CDR3 region has the DNA TGTGCCAGCTCACCACAGGGAGGGGGCACAGATACGCAGTATTTT. The variable domain in full, with the rest retrieved from reference TRBV18 and TRBJ2-3, is NAGVMQNPRHLVRRRGQEARLRCSPMKGHSHVYWYRQLPEEGLKFMVYLQKENIIDESGMPKERFSAEFPKEGPSILRIQQVVRGDSAAYFCASSPQGGGTDTQYFGPGTRLTVL.

This clone occurred once. The chain carries TRBV7-2 and TRBJ2-3; 8 nucleotides match TRBD2. V was pared by 1 base and J by 4 bases, with 4 bases of the junction left unmatched. The CDR3 spans 15 residues. CDR1 is SGHTA and CDR2 is FQGNSA in the germline V gene. The CDR3 spells CASSLGAGAADTQYF. The CDR3 nucleotides are TGTGCCAGCAGCTTAGGAGCGGGAGCGGCAGATACGCAGTATTTT. The variable domain in full, with the rest retrieved from reference TRBV7-2 and TRBJ2-3, is GAGVSQSPSNKVTEKGKDVELRCDPISGHTALYWYRQSLGQGLEFLIYFQGNSAPDKSGLPSDRFSAERTGGSVSTLTIQRTQQEDSAVYLCASSLGAGAADTQYFGPGTRLTVL.